These 31 T cell receptor beta chains were all obtained from the same sample, sequenced in a study of blood T cell repertoires in COVID-19. TCRdb's table, derived via immunoSEQ multiplex PCR, lists solely in-frame clones and lacks some. The sample lists 95,000 to 150,000 clones, more than 75% seen once, with 1.5% to 1.9% in the top ten. The sequencing sample was made of peripheral blood. Source of these receptors: a human donor in a cohort sampled during active COVID-19.

This clone appeared a few times. The chain is built from TRBV5-6 and TRBJ1-5, with 9 positions matching TRBD1. V lost 5 bases and J lost 7; bases outside the gene matches: 13. Germline assignment: CDR1 SGHDT and CDR2 YYEEEE. The CDR3 consists of 16 residues. In nucleotides, the CDR3 is TGTGCCAGCAGTCGTGGTCCCGGGACAGGGTGGCAGCCCCAGCATTTT. It translates to CASSRGPGTGWQPQHF.

V is TRBV29-1 and J is TRBJ2-3; 8 bases are a match to TRBD1. The CDR3 totals 15 residues. The germline V gene has CDR1 SQVTM and CDR2 ANQGSEA. V trimming: 4 bases; J trimming: 2 bases; junction bases outside the gene matches: 8. The chain's CDR3 is CSVVGGTGATDTQYF. CDR3 DNA sequence: TGCAGCGTTGTTGGGGGGACAGGAGCCACAGATACGCAGTATTTT.

This clone showed up just once. Other DNA sequences of this sample code for an identical CDR3. The chain uses TRBV10-3 and TRBJ2-7; 7 bases agree with TRBD1. Germline trimming cut 6 bases from V and 4 bases from J; bases unmatched to any gene: 12. This CDR3 contains 15 residues. Per the germline V gene, CDR1 is ENHRY and CDR2 is SYGVKD. The CDR3 here is CAISEGQVGKYEQYF. CDR3 bases: TGTGCCATCAGCGAAGGACAGGTGGGAAAATACGAGCAGTACTTC.

This clone was seen only once. The J gene is TRBJ1-4, the V gene TRBV28, with D unclear. Trimming left V 6 bases short and J 8 bases short, with 13 bases between. The CDR3 contains 13 residues. CDR1 MDHEN and CDR2 SYDVKM come from the germline V gene. In DNA form, the CDR3 reads TGTGCCAGCAGCTGGCAGGCTTCCGAAAAACTGTTTTTT. Translation gives CASSWQASEKLFF.

The rearrangement links TRBV12-3 or TRBV12-4 to TRBJ1-1; no definite D call. This CDR3 region has 12 residues. V was shortened by 0 bases and J by 11 bases, with 10 bases between the two germline ends. DNA of the CDR3: TGTGCCAGCAGTTTAGCTTCAGGTCTTGCTTTCTTT. This sequence encodes CASSLASGLAFF.

CDR3 sequence: CATSRILAATDVGDTQYF. Written as DNA, the CDR3 is TGTGCCACCAGCAGAATCTTAGCGGCTACGGACGTTGGAGATACGCAGTATTTT. This sequence joins TRBV15 and TRBJ2-3, with D possibly TRBD2 on 6 matching bases. With 2 bases removed from V and 5 bases from J, the gap between germline ends came to 23 bases. Germline CDR1 reads LNHNV; CDR2 reads YYDKDF (reference sequence). The CDR3 loop spans 18 amino acids.

With regard to this clone: The sample holds other DNA sequences that translate to the same CDR3. The genes are TRBV7-8 and TRBJ2-7; a weak D match, TRBD2 (5 bases). The V end lost 1 base, the J end lost 2 bases, and 12 bases lay between the germline ends. The CDR3 extends over 15 amino acids. Per germline, CDR1 SGHVS and CDR2 FQNEAQ. The CDR3 loop reads CASSLVAGGTYEQYF. The CDR3 DNA is TGTGCCAGCAGCTTAGTTGCGGGCGGAACCTACGAGCAGTACTTC.

V gene TRBV20-1 combines with J gene TRBJ1-1, with D perhaps matching TRBD1 (5 bases). The CDR3 runs 11 residues. V lost 7 bases and J lost 5, with 11 bases in between. Germline assignment: CDR1 DFQATT and CDR2 SNEGSKA (reference sequence). CDR3 nucleotides: TGCAGTGTTACCCAGGGAACTGAAGCTTTCTTT. Its translation is CSVTQGTEAFF.

The V gene is TRBV10-3, the J gene TRBJ2-3; 14 positions agree with TRBD2. Germline assignment: CDR1 ENHRY and CDR2 SYGVKD. V was pared by 3 bases and J by 6 bases, with 8 bases of the junction left unmatched. The CDR3 runs 17 residues. CDR3: CAISDVTSGGVCDTQYF. Here the CDR3 DNA reads TGTGCCATCAGTGATGTGACTAGCGGGGGGGTATGTGATACGCAGTATTTT.

The chain recombines TRBV15 with TRBJ2-7; a weak D match, TRBD1 (5 bases). This CDR3 has 13 residues. The germline gives CDR1 LNHNV, CDR2 YYDKDF (reference sequence). V was pared by 1 base and J by 6 bases, with 10 bases between. The CDR3 DNA reads as TGTGCCACCAGCAGAGGGTACAGGCGCGAGCAGTACTTC. Residues: CATSRGYRREQYF.

The chain employs TRBV6-1 and TRBJ1-6, with D uncertain. The CDR3 sequence is 13 residues long. The V and J ends lost 1 base and 10 bases respectively, with 8 bases between them. CDR1 is MNHNS, CDR2 SASEGT, per germline. The CDR3 region has the DNA TGTGCCAGCAGTGAAGTGAGGTTGTCACCCCTCCACTTT. This sequence encodes CASSEVRLSPLHF.

The V call is TRBV3-1 (or the pseudogene TRBV3-2), the J call TRBJ2-1; 13 positions agree with TRBD2. Per germline, CDR1 LGHDT and CDR2 YNNKEL (reference sequence). The CDR3 has 15 residues. J lost 10 bases, V lost 5 bases, and 8 bases had no gene match. The CDR3 region has the DNA TGTGCCAGCAGCACGACTAGCGGGGGGATTAAGGAGCAGTTCTTC. Amino acids: CASSTTSGGIKEQFF.

The chain uses TRBV9 and TRBJ2-2; TRBD2 matches at 12 bases. The J segment lost 5 bases and the V segment lost 3 bases, leaving 5 bases of the junction unmatched. Germline lookup yields CDR1 SGDLS and CDR2 YYNGEE. This CDR3 is 16 amino acids long. CDR3 in amino acids: CASSALAGGQTGELFF. For the CDR3, the DNA is TGTGCCAGCAGCGCCCTAGCGGGGGGGCAGACCGGGGAGCTGTTTTTT.

The V gene is TRBV7-6, the J gene TRBJ1-6; 10 bases map to TRBD1. V shed 1 base, J shed 7 bases, and the junction held 10 bases outside the gene matches. Germline V gives CDR1 SGHVS, CDR2 FNYEAQ. The CDR3 covers 18 residues. CDR3 protein: CASSLGRGATGGNSPLHF. The CDR3 nucleotides read TGTGCCAGCAGCTTAGGACGGGGGGCGACAGGGGGCAATTCACCCCTCCACTTT. The whole variable domain, filled in from reference TRBV7-6 and TRBJ1-6, reads GAGVSQSPRYKVTKRGQDVALRCDPISGHVSLYWYRQALGQGPEFLTYFNYEAQQDKSGLPNDRFSAERPEGSISTLTIQRTEQRDSAMYRCASSLGRGATGGNSPLHFGNGTRLTVT.

DNA of the CDR3: TGTGCCAGCAGTGAACGGTTAAACTATGGCTACACCTTC. This gives the protein CASSERLNYGYTF. V gene TRBV6-1 combines with J gene TRBJ1-2; D is unresolved. The CDR3 is made up of 13 amino acids. The germline V gene encodes CDR1 MNHNS and CDR2 SASEGT. Trimming pared 2 bases from V and 2 bases from J, leaving 6 bases between.

Note on this clone: The junction shows a germline mismatch at one end, possibly a read error. V gene TRBV6-1 combines with J gene TRBJ1-1, with 10 bases identical to TRBD1. Germline V gene data show CDR1 as MNHNS and CDR2 as SASEGT. The CDR3 covers 17 residues. The CDR3 spells CASSEGQGGFMNTEAFF. The CDR3 coding sequence is TGTGCCAGCAGCGAAGGACAGGGGGGATTTATGAACACTGAAGCTTTCTTT.

The rearrangement uses TRBV28 and TRBJ2-7; TRBD2 aligns across 10 bases. Germline V gives CDR1 MDHEN, CDR2 SYDVKM. V lost 1 base and J lost 0; bases outside the gene matches: 6. This CDR3 has 17 amino acids. The CDR3 coding sequence is TGTGCCAGCAGTTTATCGCTAGCGGGAGAGGGCTCCTACGAGCAGTACTTC. This gives the protein CASSLSLAGEGSYEQYF.

The table lists this clone with a count of one. Other DNA sequences in the same sample also yield this CDR3. This sequence joins TRBV7-9 and TRBJ1-1, with D uncertain. This CDR3 contains 12 residues. The germline CDR1 and CDR2 sequences are SEHNR and FQNEAQ (reference sequence). V was pared by 6 bases and J by 2 bases, with 7 bases between. The CDR3 DNA reads TGTGCCAGCAGTCGGGGAAACACTGAAGCTTTCTTT. As protein: CASSRGNTEAFF.

This clone came up a few times. J is TRBJ2-7 and V is TRBV19; maybe TRBD1 (6 bases). The CDR3 extends over 13 amino acids. Trimming took off 3 bases at V and 3 bases at J, with 9 bases between the two ends. CDR1 and CDR2 from the germline V gene are LNHDA and SQIVND (reference sequence). CDR3 loop: CASSIGGDYEQYF. CDR3 DNA: TGTGCCAGTAGTATTGGGGGCGACTACGAGCAGTACTTC.

This clone was recorded only once. The genes are TRBV5-1 and TRBJ1-1; 7 bases agree with TRBD1. This CDR3 contains 15 residues. Looked up from germline, CDR1 is SGHRS and CDR2 is YFSETQ. Trimming at V came to 0 bases and at J to 5 bases, leaving 7 bases not matched to a gene. The CDR3 DNA is TGCGCCAGCAGCTTGGAGGCAGGGGGTTTGACTGAAGCTTTCTTT. Encoded protein: CASSLEAGGLTEAFF.

The chain employs TRBV28 and TRBJ2-1; D is possibly TRBD1 (5 bases). CDR3 length equals 16 residues. V was cut by 6 bases and J by 3 bases, with 18 bases left in between. Per germline, CDR1 MDHEN and CDR2 SYDVKM. DNA for the CDR3: TGTGCCAGCAGCCAGCGAGATCCCAGGGTCTACAATGAGCAGTTCTTC. It encodes CASSQRDPRVYNEQFF.

The CDR3 DNA sequence: TGTGCCACCAGCGGTTCCCTTTTAGCGGGCCCAGATACGCAGTATTTT. Protein product: CATSGSLLAGPDTQYF. The V and J genes are TRBV24-1 and TRBJ2-3; 7 positions match TRBD2. CDR1 and CDR2 from the germline V gene are KGHDR and SFDVKD. The V gene end was trimmed by 7 bases and the J gene end by 4 bases; junction bases not matched to a gene: 13. This CDR3 comprises 16 residues.

This clone was observed a few times. The chain's CDR3 is CASRSDAGGQYEQYF. CDR3 sequence (DNA): TGTGCCAGCAGATCCGATGCGGGAGGGCAGTACGAGCAGTACTTC. The chain is built from TRBV28 and TRBJ2-7; 9 bases are shared with TRBD2. Germline V gene lookup returns CDR1 MDHEN and CDR2 SYDVKM. This CDR3 is 15 amino acids long. Germline trimming cut 6 bases from V and 4 bases from J; bases unmatched to any gene: 10. The variable domain in full, completed from reference TRBV28 and TRBJ2-7, reads DVKVTQSSRYLVKRTGEKVFLECVQDMDHENMFWYRQDPGLGLRLIYFSYDVKMKEKGDIPEGYSVSREKKERFSLILESASTNQTSMYLCASRSDAGGQYEQYFGPGTRLTVT.

The chain carries TRBV11-1 and TRBJ2-5, with D possibly being TRBD2 (7 bases). The CDR3 covers 16 residues. The germline V and J ends were trimmed by 2 bases and 4 bases, with 17 bases remaining between them. The germline V gene encodes CDR1 SGHAT and CDR2 FQDESV (reference sequence). In nucleotides, the CDR3 is TGTGCCAGCAGCTTACTCCTGGCGGGGGCGGGAGAGACCCAGTACTTC. Translating gives CASSLLLAGAGETQYF.

V usage is TRBV4-2 and J usage is TRBJ1-4; D is possibly TRBD1 (5 bases). V lost 0 bases, J lost 4 bases, and 12 bases lay in between. The CDR3 is 16 amino acids. The germline CDR1 and CDR2 sequences are LGHNA and YNFKEQ. DNA of the CDR3: TGTGCCAGCAGCCAAGACCTCGGGGGTCTTAATGAAAAACTGTTTTTT. Its protein is CASSQDLGGLNEKLFF.

There are a few counts of this clone. This chain connects TRBV6-5 to TRBJ1-3; D is perhaps TRBD1 (6 bases). In germline, CDR1 is MNHEY, CDR2 SVGAGI. With 5 bases removed from V and 4 bases from J, the gap between germline ends came to 15 bases. The length of the CDR3 is 15 residues. Here the CDR3 reads CASSRGMGAGNTIYF. CDR3 DNA sequence: TGTGCCAGCAGTAGGGGGATGGGAGCCGGAAACACCATATATTTT.

The rearrangement uses TRBV5-1 and TRBJ2-3; D may be TRBD2 (5 bases). V dropped 0 bases and J dropped 4 bases, with 9 bases sitting between them. CDR1 is SGHRS and CDR2 is YFSETQ in the germline V gene. This CDR3 comprises 14 residues. CDR3 bases: TGCGCCAGCAGCTTGGAAGGAGGCGCAGATACGCAGTATTTT. Translated, it gives CASSLEGGADTQYF.

This chain uses TRBV19 with TRBJ1-2; 8 positions agree with TRBD1. This CDR3 is built from 14 residues. After removal of 3 bases from V and 7 bases from J, the junction contained 7 bases not matched to a gene. CDR1 is LNHDA and CDR2 is SQIVND in the germline V gene (reference sequence). As DNA, the CDR3 is TGTGCCAGTAGTATCCAAGGGCAGGGGGCTGGCTACACCTTC. Encoded protein: CASSIQGQGAGYTF.

The V and J genes are TRBV4-2 and TRBJ1-1, with 11 bases identical to TRBD1. Germline trimming cut 4 bases from V and 0 bases from J; bases unmatched to any gene: 16. The CDR3 consists of 20 residues. CDR1 and CDR2 from the germline V gene are LGHNA and YNFKEQ. CDR3 sequence: CASSPVVRGQGVAMNTEAFF. The CDR3 DNA sequence: TGTGCCAGCAGCCCTGTTGTTCGGGGACAGGGGGTTGCAATGAACACTGAAGCTTTCTTT.

The table lists this clone with a few counts. The chain carries TRBV12-3 or TRBV12-4 and TRBJ1-6, with TRBD1 as a possible D gene (6 bases). Trimming removed 7 bases at V and 7 bases at J, with 11 bases between. This CDR3 comprises 13 residues. The CDR3 coding sequence is TGTGCCAGCAAAGGGGGATCCAATTCACCCCTCCACTTT. Protein: CASKGGSNSPLHF.

The CDR3 DNA sequence: TGTGCCAGTTGGACTACGGCCTACGAGCAGTACTTC. This codes for CASWTTAYEQYF. The chain uses TRBV6-5 and TRBJ2-7; weak D call: TRBD2 (6 bases). Germline V gene lookup returns CDR1 MNHEY and CDR2 SVGAGI. Trimming stripped 9 bases from V and 2 bases from J, with 11 bases between. This CDR3 has 12 residues.